The following is a T cell receptor (beta chain) sequence with its context. The CDR3 contains 15 residues. Trimming removed 4 bases from V and 2 bases from J, with 12 bases in between. Germline V gene sequence: CDR1 ENHRY, CDR2 SYGVKD. Only in-frame clones appear in the TCRdb table, and some are missing; sequencing was by immunoSEQ multiplex PCR. This table holds about 120,000 clones, roughly 80% found once. The record originates from a study of blood T cell repertoires in COVID-19. The sequence was collected from a human donor in a cohort sampled during active COVID-19. What was sequenced was peripheral blood. The chain carries TRBV10-3 and TRBJ1-3; TRBD1 is a possible D gene (5 bases). As DNA, the CDR3 is TGTGCCATCAGTGGTGGGGCAGGTGCTGGAAACACCATATATTTT. It yields the protein CAISGGAGAGNTIYF.